This TCR beta chain was documented in a study of CD8+ T cells in alopecia areata. As to treatment: oral pan-JAK inhibitor, 5-10 mg twice daily. Germline V lookup: CDR1 SQVTM, CDR2 ANQGSEA. The CDR3 totals 12 residues. V was pared by 4 bases and J by 4 bases, with 2 bases of the junction left unmatched. Study results and limitations: Persistence during tofacitinib was seen for many expanded lesional clones in scalp and blood.

On this clone itself: Its target is unknown.

RNA was extracted and reverse transcribed into cDNA as the sequencing template. Clones were sequenced by immunoSEQ multiplex PCR, and TCRdb holds only the in-frame ones, with some missing. The sample includes 150,000 to 250,000 clones, 55% to 75% of them seen just once. The chain has TRBV29-1 and TRBJ1-2; 8 bases agree with TRBD1. The sequenced sample was CD4+ T cells sorted from blood, obtained at week 24, from a patient treated with tofacitinib. The sequence was collected from a human donor with alopecia areata. The CDR3 DNA reads TGCAGCGTTGCCAGGGGGCCCTATGGCTACACCTTC. Its translation is CSVARGPYGYTF.